Below, 26 T cell receptor beta chains from the same sample are listed, as sequenced in a study of T cell changes during pregnancy in multiple sclerosis. This table comes from immunoSEQ multiplex PCR, and its TCRdb copy is limited to in-frame clones, with some not included. The data contain tens of thousands of clones, roughly 92% of them singletons. Here the sequenced sample was peripheral blood, taken in the third trimester of pregnancy. These receptors originate from a female donor with multiple sclerosis, enrolled in a pregnancy study.

The V and J genes are TRBV4-3 and TRBJ2-4; D not resolved. This CDR3 has 15 residues. Trimming cost V 1 base and J 0 bases, with 7 bases left between them. Looked up from germline, CDR1 is LGHNA and CDR2 is YSLEER. CDR3 nucleotide sequence: TGCGCCAGCAGCCAAGGACACCGAGCCAAAAACATTCAGTACTTC. It yields the protein CASSQGHRAKNIQYF.

The chain employs TRBV7-9 and TRBJ2-2; 9 bases match TRBD2. The junction had 15 bases not matched to a gene; V was cut back by 2 bases and J by 8 bases. The CDR3 is made up of 18 amino acids. CDR1 and CDR2 from the germline V gene are SEHNR and FQNEAQ (reference sequence). The CDR3 DNA reads as TGTGCCAGCAGCTTATCCCACGGGATAGCGGGAGCAAGTGGGGAGCTGTTTTTT. Its protein product is CASSLSHGIAGASGELFF.

The V gene is TRBV2, the J gene TRBJ2-7; D is possibly TRBD1 (6 bases). V shed 4 bases and J shed 6 bases, with 16 bases lying between them. The germline CDR1 and CDR2 sequences are SNHLY and FYNNEI. This CDR3 is built from 14 residues. CDR3 residues: CASSGVQGLGEQYF. The CDR3, as DNA: TGTGCCAGCAGTGGGGTACAGGGCTTAGGCGAGCAGTACTTC.

The chain combines TRBV19 with TRBJ2-6; 8 positions agree with TRBD1. The CDR3 spans 16 residues. V shed 11 bases and J 2 bases; nucleotides not matched to a gene: 11. In germline, CDR1 is LNHDA, CDR2 SQIVND (reference sequence). DNA of the CDR3: TGTGCCGCCAGGGACAGGTTCGCTCCTGGGGCCAACGTCCTGACTTTC. Protein sequence: CAARDRFAPGANVLTF. Variable domain in full (rest from reference TRBV19 and TRBJ2-6): DGGITQSPKYLFRKEGQNVTLSCEQNLNHDAMYWYRQDPGQGLRLIYYSQIVNDFQKGDIAEGYSVSREKKESFPLTVTSAQKNPTAFYLCAARDRFAPGANVLTFGAGSRLTVL.

This rearrangement joins TRBV5-1 to TRBJ2-4, with 7 bases lining up with TRBD1. The CDR3 loop spans 14 amino acids. Germline loops: CDR1 SGHRS, CDR2 YFSETQ. V gave up 0 bases and J gave up 4 bases; unmatched junction bases: 1. Here the CDR3 reads CASSLEGQKNIQYF. The CDR3 DNA reads as TGCGCCAGCAGCTTGGAGGGACAGAAAAACATTCAGTACTTC.

The genes are TRBV18 and TRBJ2-3, with TRBD2 as a possible D gene (6 bases). CDR1 and CDR2 (germline): KGHSH, LQKENI. The CDR3 covers 14 residues. Trimming took off 3 bases at V and 8 bases at J, with 15 bases between the two ends. CDR3 bases: TGTGCCAGCTCACCTAACAGTGGGGGAGGTACGCAGTATTTT. Amino acids: CASSPNSGGGTQYF.

The chain couples TRBV19 to TRBJ1-1, with 8 bases identical to TRBD1. The CDR3 extends over 15 amino acids. With V trimmed by 4 bases and J by 5 bases, 9 bases remained unmatched. The germline gives CDR1 LNHDA, CDR2 SQIVND (reference sequence). Here the CDR3 reads CASSTRNRGKTEAFF. The DNA for the CDR3 is TGTGCCAGTAGTACCCGGAACAGGGGGAAGACTGAAGCTTTCTTT.

This chain connects TRBV9 to TRBJ2-7; 10 bases fit TRBD2. The CDR3 contains 13 residues. V lost 4 bases, J lost 7 bases, and 5 bases stayed unmatched. Germline V lookup: CDR1 SGDLS, CDR2 YYNGEE. CDR3 nucleotide sequence: TGTGCCAGCAGCCTGGGACTAGCGATGGAGCAGTACTTC. Encoded protein: CASSLGLAMEQYF.

The chain carries TRBV7-9 and TRBJ2-1, with D uncertain. Trimming pared 4 bases from V and 4 bases from J, leaving 8 bases between. The CDR3 loop spans 13 amino acids. In germline, CDR1 is SEHNR, CDR2 FQNEAQ (reference sequence). CDR3 sequence (DNA): TGTGCCAGCAGCTCCCCTCTGTACAATGAGCAGTTCTTC. Protein sequence: CASSSPLYNEQFF.

The chain couples TRBV19 to TRBJ2-1, with 8 bases lining up with TRBD2. V shed 5 bases and J 6 bases; nucleotides not matched to a gene: 33. Germline loops: CDR1 LNHDA, CDR2 SQIVND (reference sequence). This CDR3 region has 23 residues. The CDR3, as DNA: TGTGCCAGTAGTGCATGGGGGGGGGTCGGGGCTAGCGGGCCAAATCCCCAAGGCAATGAGCAGTTCTTC. Translating gives CASSAWGGVGASGPNPQGNEQFF.

The rearrangement links TRBV7-9 to TRBJ2-5, with TRBD2 matching 8 bases. V gave up 5 bases and J gave up 4 bases; unmatched junction bases: 3. Germline V gives CDR1 SEHNR, CDR2 FQNEAQ (reference sequence). The CDR3 consists of 13 residues. The CDR3 is CASSPGGRETQYF. Here the CDR3 DNA reads TGTGCCAGCAGCCCGGGGGGGCGAGAGACCCAGTACTTC.

This sequence joins TRBV4-1 and TRBJ2-7; no reliable D call. CDR3 length equals 15 residues. The V gene lost 4 bases and the J gene lost 5 bases, with 18 bases spanning the gap. The germline CDR1 and CDR2 sequences are MGHRA and YSYEKL. DNA for the CDR3: TGCGCCAGCAGCCCAGTCTTCCAGGAAATGAACGAGCAGTACTTC. This codes for CASSPVFQEMNEQYF.

The chain has TRBV13 and TRBJ1-4; TRBD1 might be the D (5 bases). Germline values: CDR1 PRHDT, CDR2 FYEKMQ (reference sequence). V dropped 2 bases and J dropped 8 bases, with 9 bases sitting between them. The CDR3 has 13 amino acids. CDR3 nucleotides: TGTGCCAGCAGCTTAATGGGGGGGGAAAAACTGTTTTTT. This gives the protein CASSLMGGEKLFF.

V gene TRBV6-6 combines with J gene TRBJ2-7; TRBD1 aligns across 7 bases. The junction had 11 bases not matched to a gene; V was cut back by 2 bases and J by 4 bases. This CDR3 is 16 amino acids long. Germline CDR1 and CDR2: MNHNY and SVGAGI (reference sequence). CDR3 DNA: TGTGCCAGCAGTTACAGAAGCCAGGGGGTTTTTTACGAGCAGTACTTC. This encodes CASSYRSQGVFYEQYF.

This clone was seen once. The V gene is TRBV23-1, the J gene TRBJ2-5; 9 positions match TRBD2. TRBV23-1 is an ORF; its function is uncertain. The CDR3 consists of 17 residues. The J segment lost 2 bases and the V segment lost 3 bases, leaving 10 bases of the junction unmatched. CDR3 sequence reads: CASSQGREGPAQETQYF. In DNA form, the CDR3 reads TGCGCCAGCAGTCAGGGGCGGGAGGGGCCGGCGCAAGAGACCCAGTACTTC.

The chain joins TRBV30 to TRBJ2-5, with 9 bases that match TRBD2. V gave up 2 bases and J gave up 4 bases; unmatched junction bases: 5. This CDR3 is 14 amino acids long. Germline CDR1 GTSNPN, CDR2 SVGIG (reference sequence). Here the CDR3 DNA reads TGTGCCTGGAGTATGGCGGGAGGGCTAGAGACCCAGTACTTC. It translates to CAWSMAGGLETQYF.

This chain connects TRBV9 to TRBJ2-3, with 13 bases identical to TRBD2. This CDR3 comprises 17 residues. J gave up 5 bases and V 6 bases, and 12 bases lay outside the gene matches. Germline V gene sequence: CDR1 SGDLS, CDR2 YYNGEE. The DNA of the CDR3 is TGTGCCAGCACCGACAGATCTGGACTAGCGGGAGTAGATACGCAGTATTTT. Translation gives CASTDRSGLAGVDTQYF.

The rearrangement joins TRBV23-1 to TRBJ1-5; TRBD1 agrees at 7 bases. TRBV23-1 belongs to the ORF category, with a function that is uncertain. The CDR3 loop spans 13 amino acids. V lost 10 bases, J lost 3 bases, and 6 bases stayed unmatched. As DNA, the CDR3 is TGCGCCATGGGGACAGATATCAATCAGCCCCAGCATTTT. Its protein product is CAMGTDINQPQHF.

V is TRBV7-9 and J is TRBJ1-1, with 8 bases fitting TRBD1. In germline, CDR1 is SEHNR, CDR2 FQNEAQ (reference sequence). The CDR3 covers 15 residues. After removal of 2 bases from V and 1 base from J, the junction contained 3 bases not matched to a gene. CDR3 sequence (DNA): TGTGCCAGCAGCTTATGGACAGGGCCGAACACTGAAGCTTTCTTT. It yields the protein CASSLWTGPNTEAFF.

This clone was seen once. The chain combines TRBV9 with TRBJ2-1; D not certain. Germline CDR1 and CDR2: SGDLS and YYNGEE. V dropped 6 bases and J dropped 10 bases, with 14 bases sitting between them. There are 12 residues in the CDR3. CDR3 coding DNA: TGTGCCAGCACCGAGATCGACGGGGAGCAGTTCTTC. Amino acids: CASTEIDGEQFF.

The genes are TRBV6-5 and TRBJ2-1; the D is unclear. The V end lost 5 bases, the J end lost 6 bases, and 5 bases lay between the germline ends. The CDR3 sequence is 11 residues long. CDR1 and CDR2 (germline): MNHEY, SVGAGI. The CDR3 nucleotides are TGTGCCAGCAGTCTAGGCAATGAGCAGTTCTTC. This translates into CASSLGNEQFF.

The V gene is TRBV14, the J gene TRBJ2-1, with 11 bases fitting TRBD2. The junction had 12 bases not matched to a gene; V was cut back by 5 bases and J by 9 bases. Germline values: CDR1 SGHDN, CDR2 FVKESK. The CDR3 has 16 residues. CDR3 sequence reads: CASSIAGGLPLGEQFF. Written as DNA, the CDR3 is TGTGCCAGCAGCATAGCGGGAGGGCTCCCCCTTGGTGAGCAGTTCTTC.

This rearrangement joins TRBV11-3 to TRBJ2-3; TRBD2 is a possible D gene (6 bases). The length of the CDR3 is 18 residues. CDR1 SGHNT and CDR2 YENEEA come from the germline V gene. V lost 4 bases and J 6 bases, leaving 26 bases between the germline ends. CDR3 loop: CASSSYTGAGLAGDTQYF. The CDR3 nucleotides are TGTGCCAGCAGCTCTTACACCGGAGCGGGCCTTGCGGGGGATACGCAGTATTTT.

The chain is built from TRBV27 and TRBJ2-2, with 15 positions matching TRBD2. V shed 3 bases and J 3 bases; nucleotides not matched to a gene: 14. The CDR3 loop spans 21 amino acids. Germline CDR1 and CDR2: MNHEY and SMNVEV (reference sequence). In DNA, the CDR3 is TGTGCCAGCAGTTTTATACCACCGGGACTAGCGGGAGGTACCGACACCGGGGAGCTGTTTTTT. This gives the protein CASSFIPPGLAGGTDTGELFF.

In this sample, this clone turned up once. The gene calls are TRBV6-1 and TRBJ2-3; possible D gene TRBD2, 5 bases. Germline V lookup: CDR1 MNHNS, CDR2 SASEGT. The CDR3 is 11 amino acids. V lost 5 bases, J lost 9 bases, and 9 bases lay in between. The CDR3 bases are TGTGCCAGCAGTTTAGCGATAACGCAGTATTTT. As protein: CASSLAITQYF.

This chain links TRBV30 with TRBJ1-3; 8 nucleotides agree with TRBD1. Germline trimming cut 0 bases from V and 2 bases from J; bases unmatched to any gene: 0. The CDR3 extends over 14 amino acids. Germline V lookup: CDR1 GTSNPN, CDR2 SVGIG (reference sequence). CDR3 region: CAWSVTGAGNTIYF. The CDR3 DNA follows: TGTGCCTGGAGTGTGACAGGGGCTGGAAACACCATATATTTT.